These 4 T cell receptor beta chains share one sample of origin, sequenced in a study of response to subunit inactivated influenza vaccine. TCRdb processed the RT-PCR reads anew with MiXCR; each CDR3 protein has one entry. The table lists hundreds of thousands of distinct CDR3 sequences, about 25% of them singletons, with around 1.8% in the top ten. The sample was CD4+ T cells sorted from PBMCs, taken roughly 5 days after vaccination. The receptor source for this set is a man aged 50 to 60 who received an inactivated influenza vaccine.

This clonotype has only a few counts. The chain employs TRBV15 and TRBJ2-1, with 10 bases identical to TRBD2. Unmatched junction bases numbered 8, after V lost 5 bases and J lost 4 bases. The CDR3 is 16 residues long. Per germline, CDR1 LNHNV and CDR2 YYDKDF (reference sequence). The CDR3: CATSVGTSGVYNEQFF. CDR3 nucleotides: TGTGCCACCAGCGTCGGAACTAGCGGGGTTTACAATGAGCAGTTCTTC. Full variable domain (rest looked up from reference TRBV15 and TRBJ2-1): DAMVIQNPRYQVTQFGKPVTLSCSQTLNHNVMYWYQQKSSQAPKLLFHYYDKDFNNEADTPDNFQSRRPNTSFCFLDIRSPGLGDTAMYLCATSVGTSGVYNEQFFGPGTRLTVL.

In this sample, this clonotype turned up a few times. The chain recombines TRBV5-1 with TRBJ2-5, with D possibly TRBD1 on 6 matching bases. V dropped 2 bases and J dropped 0 bases, with 11 bases sitting between them. The CDR3 is made up of 15 amino acids. Germline-derived CDR1 and CDR2 are SGHRS and YFSETQ. CDR3 sequence (DNA): TGCGCCAGCAGCTTCTCCGGGACAAACCAAGAGACCCAGTACTTC. Translation: CASSFSGTNQETQYF.

The rearrangement joins TRBV9 to TRBJ1-4; no firm D call. CDR3 length equals 16 residues. Trimming took off 0 bases at V and 7 bases at J, with 16 bases between the two ends. The germline gives CDR1 SGDLS, CDR2 YYNGEE. The CDR3 region is CASSVEPHLGFEKLFF. DNA of the CDR3: TGTGCCAGCAGCGTAGAACCGCATTTAGGATTTGAAAAACTGTTTTTT.

J is TRBJ2-7 and V is TRBV25-1, with TRBD2 as a possible D gene (6 bases). The CDR3 loop spans 14 amino acids. The germline V gene has CDR1 MGHDK and CDR2 SYGVNS. V lost 6 bases, J lost 3 bases, and 15 bases lay in between. The CDR3 DNA reads TGTGCCAGCAGCAGACTAGGAAACATCTACGAGCAGTACTTC. Encoded protein: CASSRLGNIYEQYF.